Here is one T cell receptor (beta chain) with its context. Only in-frame clones appear in the TCRdb table, and some are missing; sequencing was by immunoSEQ multiplex PCR. The repertoire consists of about 89,000 clones, with about 83% occurring once and the leading ten covering less than 2.5%. This entry belongs to a study of control samples from healthy donors and cancer patients. Germline trimming cut 3 bases from V and 5 bases from J; bases unmatched to any gene: 5. Germline V gene sequence: CDR1 SGHKS, CDR2 YYEKEE (reference sequence). This CDR3 has 14 amino acids. The source is a woman in her 40s in good health. This rearrangement joins TRBV5-5 to TRBJ1-5; TRBD1 aligns across 7 bases. Sequences were obtained from blood. Here the CDR3 DNA reads TGTGCCAGCAGCTCACAGGGGAGGGATCAGCCCCAGCATTTT. The encoded protein is CASSSQGRDQPQHF.